A selection of T cell receptor beta chains follows, all from one sample in a study of cytomegalovirus exposure and HLA in healthy donors. The table came from immunoSEQ multiplex PCR; TCRdb's copy has only in-frame clones and leaves some out. The sample includes around 150,000 clones, roughly 77% of them seen just once. The source material was PBMCs. These receptors came from a male donor in good health and CMV-seronegative. Both conserved end residues are part of each CDR3. The order of the fields is V gene, D gene, J gene, CDR3 length, clone size, CDR3 protein, CDR3 DNA. The D gene is left open where the match is weak. A row's size may be missing; if present it is once, few, many or a size class.

TRBV5-1	NA	TRBJ2-7	14	NA	CASSLGAGSYEQYF	TGCGCCAGCAGCTTGGGGGCGGGCTCCTACGAGCAGTACTTC
TRBV5-1	TRBD2	TRBJ2-7	17	NA	CASSSAPGLATIYEQYF	TGCGCCAGCAGCTCCGCCCCGGGACTAGCGACGATCTACGAGCAGTACTTC
TRBV6-6	NA	TRBJ1-1	14	NA	CASSSTALNTEAFF	TGTGCCAGCAGTTCGACAGCATTGAACACTGAAGCTTTCTTT
TRBV18	NA	TRBJ1-4	15	NA	CASSGTRRFNEKLFF	TGTGCCAGCTCAGGGACTCGCCGCTTTAATGAAAAACTGTTTTTT
TRBV27	NA	TRBJ2-7	14	once	CASSFTAYSYEQYF	TGTGCCAGCAGTTTTACAGCATACTCCTACGAGCAGTACTTC
TRBV4-2	NA	TRBJ2-1	15	NA	CASSQVSGQYNEQFF	TGTGCCAGCAGCCAAGTGTCGGGACAATACAATGAGCAGTTCTTC
TRBV5-8	NA	TRBJ1-5	15	NA	CASSPWNGGNQPQHF	TGTGCCAGCAGCCCGTGGAACGGGGGCAATCAGCCCCAGCATTTT
TRBV7-2	TRBD1	TRBJ2-7	14	NA	CASSATGGSDEQYF	TGTGCCAGCAGCGCGACAGGGGGCTCCGACGAGCAGTACTTC
TRBV19	TRBD1	TRBJ1-5	15	NA	CASSIWDSSNQPQHF	TGTGCCAGTAGTATATGGGACAGTAGCAATCAGCCCCAGCATTTT
TRBV19	NA	TRBJ1-2	13	NA	CASSIRTRDGYTF	TGTGCCAGTAGTATTAGGACTAGGGATGGCTACACCTTC
TRBV2	NA	TRBJ2-7	15	few	CASSGGRVSSYEQYF	TGTGCCAGCAGTGGCGGCAGGGTGTCCTCCTACGAGCAGTACTTC
TRBV19	TRBD1	TRBJ2-1	14	NA	CASSIGQGYDEQFF	TGTGCCAGTAGTATAGGACAGGGTTACGATGAGCAGTTCTTC
TRBV11-2	NA	TRBJ2-7	16	NA	CASSSRTINGIYEQYF	TGTGCCAGCAGCTCAAGGACCATTAACGGGATATACGAGCAGTACTTC
TRBV9	TRBD2	TRBJ2-3	14	NA	CASSMGLAGDTQYF	TGTGCCAGCAGCATGGGACTAGCCGGAGATACGCAGTATTTT
TRBV21-1	NA	TRBJ2-7	15	NA	CASSARQGDSYEQYF	TGTGCCAGCAGCGCCCGACAGGGTGACTCCTACGAGCAGTACTTC
TRBV7-9	NA	TRBJ2-2	17	NA	CASSLAIAGPQPGELFF	TGTGCCAGCAGCTTAGCGATTGCGGGGCCCCAACCCGGGGAGCTGTTTTTT
TRBV15	NA	TRBJ2-1	14	NA	CATSLLTGYNEQFF	TGTGCCACCAGCTTATTAACAGGATACAATGAGCAGTTCTTC
TRBV5-1	TRBD2	TRBJ2-3	16	NA	CASSAHGGTSTDTQYF	TGCGCCAGCAGCGCACACGGGGGGACTAGCACAGATACGCAGTATTTT
TRBV30	NA	TRBJ2-3	13	NA	CAWSTRLTDTQYF	TGTGCCTGGAGTACCCGTCTAACAGATACGCAGTATTTT
TRBV7-2	NA	TRBJ2-7	11	NA	CASSLVYEQYF	TGTGCCAGCAGCTTAGTCTACGAGCAGTACTTC
TRBV19	NA	TRBJ1-1	19	NA	CASSMGPNTLGVANTEAFF	TGTGCCAGTAGTATGGGCCCGAACACTTTAGGGGTGGCTAACACTGAAGCTTTCTTT
TRBV10-3	TRBD2	TRBJ2-3	15	NA	CAIKRSGTITDTQYF	TGTGCCATCAAAAGAAGCGGGACGATCACAGATACGCAGTATTTT
TRBV25-1	NA	TRBJ2-7	15	NA	CASSDPSQGAYEQYF	TGTGCCAGCAGTGACCCGTCGCAGGGCGCCTACGAGCAGTACTTC
TRBV6-1	TRBD1	TRBJ1-1	12	NA	CASSVDRVEAFF	TGTGCCAGCAGTGTGGACAGGGTTGAAGCTTTCTTT
TRBV6-6	TRBD1	TRBJ1-4	13	NA	CASTYRGQEKLFF	TGTGCCAGCACTTACAGGGGACAGGAAAAACTGTTTTTT
TRBV27	TRBD1	TRBJ1-1	15	NA	CASSLDRVGGTEAFF	TGTGCCAGCAGTTTAGACAGGGTAGGAGGCACTGAAGCTTTCTTT
TRBV5-5	TRBD2	TRBJ2-3	18	NA	CASTRGGIAGGPTDTQYF	TGTGCCAGCACCCGCGGGGGTATAGCGGGGGGGCCGACAGATACGCAGTATTTT
TRBV7-8	NA	TRBJ1-2	12	many	CASSFEEYGYTF	TGTGCCAGCAGCTTTGAGGAATATGGCTACACCTTC